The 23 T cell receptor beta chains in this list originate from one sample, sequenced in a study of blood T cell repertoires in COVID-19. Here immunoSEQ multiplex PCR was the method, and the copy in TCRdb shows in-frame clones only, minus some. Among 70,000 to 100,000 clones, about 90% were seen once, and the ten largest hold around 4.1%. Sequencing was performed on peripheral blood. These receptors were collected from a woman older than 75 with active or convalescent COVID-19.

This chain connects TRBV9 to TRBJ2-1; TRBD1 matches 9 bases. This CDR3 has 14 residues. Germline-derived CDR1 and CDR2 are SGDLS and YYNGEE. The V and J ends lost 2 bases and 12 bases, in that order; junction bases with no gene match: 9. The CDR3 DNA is TGTGCCAGCAGCGTCCGGGACAGGGAATCTGGGCAGTTCTTC. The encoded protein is CASSVRDRESGQFF.

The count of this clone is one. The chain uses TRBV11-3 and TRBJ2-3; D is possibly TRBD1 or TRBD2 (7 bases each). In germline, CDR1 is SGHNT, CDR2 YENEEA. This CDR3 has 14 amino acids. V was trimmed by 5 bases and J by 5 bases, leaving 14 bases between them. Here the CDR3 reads CASSLGGGGDTQYF. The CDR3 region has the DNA TGTGCCAGCAGCCTAGGGGGCGGGGGAGATACGCAGTATTTT.

The CDR3 region is CSASGTGLFYGYTF. CDR3 DNA: TGCAGCGCGTCCGGGACAGGGCTCTTCTATGGCTACACCTTC. The V call is TRBV29-1, the J call TRBJ1-2; 9 nucleotides line up with TRBD1. Trimming cost V 7 bases and J 4 bases; bases outside gene matches: 10. CDR3 size: 14 residues. Germline-derived CDR1 and CDR2 are SQVTM and ANQGSEA.

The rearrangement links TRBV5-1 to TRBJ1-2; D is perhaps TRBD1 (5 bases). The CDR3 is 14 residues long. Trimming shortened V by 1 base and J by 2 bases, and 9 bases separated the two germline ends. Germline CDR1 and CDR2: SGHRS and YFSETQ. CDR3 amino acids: CASSLQGANYGYTF. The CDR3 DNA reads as TGCGCCAGCAGCTTGCAGGGTGCAAACTATGGCTACACCTTC.

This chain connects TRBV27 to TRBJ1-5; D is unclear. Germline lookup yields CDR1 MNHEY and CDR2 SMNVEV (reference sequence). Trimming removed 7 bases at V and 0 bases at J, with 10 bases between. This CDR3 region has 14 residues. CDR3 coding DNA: TGTGCCAGCACACCCGGAGATAGCAATCAGCCCCAGCATTTT. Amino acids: CASTPGDSNQPQHF.

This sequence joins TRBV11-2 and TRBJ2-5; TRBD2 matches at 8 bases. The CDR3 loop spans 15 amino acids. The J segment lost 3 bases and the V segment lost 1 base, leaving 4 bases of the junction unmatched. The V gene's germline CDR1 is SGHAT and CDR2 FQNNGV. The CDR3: CASSLGGGTEETQYF. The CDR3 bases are TGTGCCAGCAGCTTAGGCGGGGGGACTGAAGAGACCCAGTACTTC. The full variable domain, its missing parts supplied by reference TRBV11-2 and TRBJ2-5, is EAGVAQSPRYKIIEKRQSVAFWCNPISGHATLYWYQQILGQGPKLLIQFQNNGVVDDSQLPKDRFSAERLKGVDSTLKIQPAKLEDSAVYLCASSLGGGTEETQYFGPGTRLLVL.

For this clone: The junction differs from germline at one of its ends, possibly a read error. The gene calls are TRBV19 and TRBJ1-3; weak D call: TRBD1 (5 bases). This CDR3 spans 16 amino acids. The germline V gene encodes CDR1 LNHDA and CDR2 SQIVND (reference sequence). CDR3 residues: CASRPGRGDSRNTIYF. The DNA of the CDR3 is TGTGCCAGTCGGCCGGGACGGGGGGACTCTAGAAACACCATATATTTT.

Here the CDR3 DNA reads TGTGCCAGCAGCGTAACTAGCGTAGCCATCTACGAGCAGTACTTC. The encoded protein is CASSVTSVAIYEQYF. The chain couples TRBV7-2 to TRBJ2-7, with 7 bases identical to TRBD2. J gave up 3 bases and V 5 bases, and 10 bases lay outside the gene matches. The CDR3 is made up of 15 amino acids. Per germline, CDR1 SGHTA and CDR2 FQGNSA.

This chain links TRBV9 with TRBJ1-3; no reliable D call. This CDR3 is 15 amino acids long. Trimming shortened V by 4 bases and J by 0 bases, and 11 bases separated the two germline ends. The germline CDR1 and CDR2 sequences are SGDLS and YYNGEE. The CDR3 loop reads CASSPSGSSGNTIYF. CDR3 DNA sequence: TGTGCCAGCAGCCCATCCGGGAGCTCTGGAAACACCATATATTTT.

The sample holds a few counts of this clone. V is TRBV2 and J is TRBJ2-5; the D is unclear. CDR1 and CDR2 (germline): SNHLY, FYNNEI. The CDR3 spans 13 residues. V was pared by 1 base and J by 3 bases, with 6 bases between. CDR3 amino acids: CASSEDFKETQYF. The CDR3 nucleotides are TGTGCCAGCAGTGAAGACTTTAAAGAGACCCAGTACTTC.

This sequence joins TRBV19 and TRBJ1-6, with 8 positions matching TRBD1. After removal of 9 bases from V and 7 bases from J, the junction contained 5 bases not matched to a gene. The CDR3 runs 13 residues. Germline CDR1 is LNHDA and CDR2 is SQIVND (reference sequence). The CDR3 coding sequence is TGTGCCAGCCAGGACAGGGCAAATTCACCCCTCCACTTT. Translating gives CASQDRANSPLHF.

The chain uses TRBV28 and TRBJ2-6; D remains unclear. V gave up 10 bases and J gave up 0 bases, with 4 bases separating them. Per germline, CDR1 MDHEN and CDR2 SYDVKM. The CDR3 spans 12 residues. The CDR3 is CATDSGANVLTF. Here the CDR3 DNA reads TGTGCCACAGACTCTGGGGCCAACGTCCTGACTTTC.

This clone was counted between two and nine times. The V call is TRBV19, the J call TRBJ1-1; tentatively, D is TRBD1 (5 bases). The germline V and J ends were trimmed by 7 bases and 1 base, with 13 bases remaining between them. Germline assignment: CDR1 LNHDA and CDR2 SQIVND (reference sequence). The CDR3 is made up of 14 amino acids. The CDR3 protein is CASIDRFENTEAFF. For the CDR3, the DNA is TGTGCCAGTATCGACAGATTCGAGAACACTGAAGCTTTCTTT.

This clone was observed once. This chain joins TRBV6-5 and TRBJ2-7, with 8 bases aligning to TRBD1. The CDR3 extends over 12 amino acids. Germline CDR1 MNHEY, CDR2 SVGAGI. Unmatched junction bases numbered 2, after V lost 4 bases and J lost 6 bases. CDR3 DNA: TGTGCCAGCAGTTCCACAGGGGGCGAGCAGTACTTC. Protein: CASSSTGGEQYF.

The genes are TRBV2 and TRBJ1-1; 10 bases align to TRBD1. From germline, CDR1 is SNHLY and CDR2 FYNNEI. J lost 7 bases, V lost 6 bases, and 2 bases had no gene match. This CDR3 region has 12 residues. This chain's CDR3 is CASRGTGVEAFF. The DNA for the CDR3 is TGTGCCAGCAGGGGGACAGGGGTTGAAGCTTTCTTT.

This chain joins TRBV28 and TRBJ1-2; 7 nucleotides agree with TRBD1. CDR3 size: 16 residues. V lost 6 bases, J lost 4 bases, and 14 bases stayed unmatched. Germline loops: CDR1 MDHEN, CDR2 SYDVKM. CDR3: CASSALSGQPGYGYTF. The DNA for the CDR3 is TGTGCCAGCAGCGCACTCTCGGGACAGCCGGGCTATGGCTACACCTTC.

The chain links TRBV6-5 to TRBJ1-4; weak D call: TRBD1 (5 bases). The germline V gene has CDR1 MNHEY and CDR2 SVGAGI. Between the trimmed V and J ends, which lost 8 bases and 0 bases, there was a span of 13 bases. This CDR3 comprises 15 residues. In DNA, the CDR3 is TGTGCCAGCTGCGGGGGATCGGCAACTAATGAAAAACTGTTTTTT. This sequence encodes CASCGGSATNEKLFF.

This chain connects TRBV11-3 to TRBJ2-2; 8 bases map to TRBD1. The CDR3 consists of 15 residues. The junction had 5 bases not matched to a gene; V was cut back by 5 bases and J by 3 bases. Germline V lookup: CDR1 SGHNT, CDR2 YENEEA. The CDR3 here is CASSPGQGDTGELFF. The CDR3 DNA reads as TGTGCCAGCAGCCCCGGACAGGGCGACACCGGGGAGCTGTTTTTT.

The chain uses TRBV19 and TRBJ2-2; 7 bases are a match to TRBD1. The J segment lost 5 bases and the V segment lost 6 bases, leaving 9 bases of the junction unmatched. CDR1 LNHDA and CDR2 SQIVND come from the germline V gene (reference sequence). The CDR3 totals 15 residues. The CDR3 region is CASSQNRGGTGELFF. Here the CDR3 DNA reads TGTGCCAGTAGCCAGAACAGGGGTGGAACCGGGGAGCTGTTTTTT.

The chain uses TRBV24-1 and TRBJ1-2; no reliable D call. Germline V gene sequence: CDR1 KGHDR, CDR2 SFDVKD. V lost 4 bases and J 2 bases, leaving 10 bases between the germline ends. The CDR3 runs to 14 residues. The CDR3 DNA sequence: TGTGCCACCAGTGAGAATACTGAGAACTATGGCTACACCTTC. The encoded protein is CATSENTENYGYTF.

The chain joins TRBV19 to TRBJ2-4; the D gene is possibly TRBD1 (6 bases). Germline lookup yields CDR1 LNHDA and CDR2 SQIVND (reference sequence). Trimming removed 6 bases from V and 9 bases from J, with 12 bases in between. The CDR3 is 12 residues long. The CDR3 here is CASSLAGVIQYF. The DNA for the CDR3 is TGTGCCAGTAGCCTGGCAGGGGTCATTCAGTACTTC.

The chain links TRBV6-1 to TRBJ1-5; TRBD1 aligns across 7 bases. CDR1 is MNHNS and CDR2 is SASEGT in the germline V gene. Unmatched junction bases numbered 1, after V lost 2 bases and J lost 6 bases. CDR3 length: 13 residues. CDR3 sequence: CASSEPGGQPQHF. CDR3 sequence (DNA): TGTGCCAGCAGTGAACCAGGGGGTCAGCCCCAGCATTTT.

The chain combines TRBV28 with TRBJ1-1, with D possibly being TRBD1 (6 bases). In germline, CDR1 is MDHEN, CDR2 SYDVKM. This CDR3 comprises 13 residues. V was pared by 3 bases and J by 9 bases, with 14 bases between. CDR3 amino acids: CASSFATGLKAFF. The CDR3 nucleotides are TGTGCCAGCAGTTTCGCGACAGGCCTAAAAGCTTTCTTT.